These 10 T cell receptor beta chains share one sample of origin, sequenced in a study of OX40 agonist ivuxolimab in advanced cancers. Assay used: immunoSEQ multiplex PCR; TCRdb lists only in-frame clones, some missing. In the table there are 78,000 or so clones, roughly 90% of which are singletons. The sequences come from CD4+ or CD8+ T cells sorted from blood, collected in a trial of the OX40 agonist ivuxolimab. These receptors all come from an adult with an advanced solid tumor such as melanoma, head and neck, liver or kidney cancer.

The chain combines TRBV15 with TRBJ2-3; D possibly corresponds to TRBD1 (5 bases). From germline, CDR1 is LNHNV and CDR2 YYDKDF (reference sequence). The CDR3 totals 13 residues. The V end was cut by 10 bases, the J end by 4 bases, with 15 bases between. The CDR3, as DNA: TGTGCCAACCTGGGGCGCTCCGCAGATACGCAGTATTTT. Amino acids: CANLGRSADTQYF.

CDR3 DNA sequence: TGCAGCGTCCTGGGGGGGAGCCGACCGGCTTTCTTT. It is translated as CSVLGGSRPAFF. The V call is TRBV29-1, the J call TRBJ1-1; possibly TRBD1 for D (5 bases). V was trimmed by 6 bases and J by 11 bases, leaving 19 bases between them. The V gene's germline CDR1 is SQVTM and CDR2 ANQGSEA. The CDR3 is 12 residues long.

The chain couples TRBV7-6 to TRBJ1-1; TRBD1 aligns across 8 bases. Germline CDR1 and CDR2: SGHVS and FNYEAQ. V shed 5 bases, J shed 5 bases, and the junction held 10 bases outside the gene matches. CDR3 length: 15 amino acids. The CDR3 sequence is CASSPNRGTVTEAFF. CDR3 bases: TGTGCCAGCAGCCCAAACAGGGGGACCGTAACTGAAGCTTTCTTT.

V is TRBV5-5 and J is TRBJ1-1, with 7 bases aligning to TRBD1. Looked up from germline, CDR1 is SGHKS and CDR2 is YYEKEE (reference sequence). V was clipped by 2 bases and J by 6 bases; unmatched bases: 7. CDR3 length equals 14 residues. DNA for the CDR3: TGTGCCAGCAGCTTAATCGACAGGGTCGCTGAAGCTTTCTTT. It translates to CASSLIDRVAEAFF.

The V and J genes are TRBV19 and TRBJ2-7; TRBD1 is a possible D gene (6 bases). V was pared by 5 bases and J by 2 bases, with 13 bases between. The CDR3 is 14 amino acids. CDR1 is LNHDA and CDR2 is SQIVND in the germline V gene (reference sequence). The CDR3 protein is CASSFQTGAYEQYF. In DNA form, the CDR3 reads TGTGCCAGTAGTTTTCAGACAGGAGCCTACGAGCAGTACTTC.

The chain recombines TRBV2 with TRBJ1-4; D might be TRBD1 (6 bases). V lost 10 bases and J lost 5, with 14 bases in between. Germline V gene sequence: CDR1 SNHLY, CDR2 FYNNEI. This CDR3 is 13 amino acids long. CDR3 nucleotide sequence: TGTGCCATACCTCAGGGGCAGAATGAAAAACTGTTTTTT. This gives the protein CAIPQGQNEKLFF.

The chain employs TRBV13 and TRBJ2-7; 8 nucleotides agree with TRBD2. Germline trimming cut 5 bases from V and 5 bases from J; bases unmatched to any gene: 8. Germline CDR1 is PRHDT and CDR2 is FYEKMQ (reference sequence). The CDR3 runs 14 residues. The CDR3 DNA sequence: TGTGCCAGCAGCCTCGGGGGGGGCGACCACGAGCAGTACTTC. This codes for CASSLGGGDHEQYF.

V is TRBV6-5 and J is TRBJ1-2, with D maybe TRBD1 (6 bases). Germline V lookup: CDR1 MNHEY, CDR2 SVGAGI. This CDR3 spans 15 amino acids. V lost 7 bases to trimming and J lost 3 bases, with 18 bases between them. The CDR3 DNA follows: TGTGCCAGCAAGCGGGGGCAGGGGAGAGACTATGGCTACACCTTC. Translation: CASKRGQGRDYGYTF.

The rearrangement joins TRBV7-9 to TRBJ1-4; D ambiguous. V was clipped by 8 bases and J by 7 bases, with 17 bases between them. Germline values: CDR1 SEHNR, CDR2 FQNEAQ (reference sequence). The CDR3 spans 14 residues. In nucleotides, the CDR3 is TGTGCCAGCCAAGGCCGAACGATTAGTGAAAAACTGTTTTTT. This codes for CASQGRTISEKLFF.

The rearrangement links TRBV4-1 to TRBJ2-3; D gene unclear. This CDR3 has 14 residues. Trimming shortened V by 3 bases and J by 2 bases, and 9 bases separated the two germline ends. Germline V gene lookup returns CDR1 MGHRA and CDR2 YSYEKL. The CDR3 DNA reads TGCGCCAGCAGCCAGATTCCGAACACAGATACGCAGTATTTT. Its translation: CASSQIPNTDTQYF.